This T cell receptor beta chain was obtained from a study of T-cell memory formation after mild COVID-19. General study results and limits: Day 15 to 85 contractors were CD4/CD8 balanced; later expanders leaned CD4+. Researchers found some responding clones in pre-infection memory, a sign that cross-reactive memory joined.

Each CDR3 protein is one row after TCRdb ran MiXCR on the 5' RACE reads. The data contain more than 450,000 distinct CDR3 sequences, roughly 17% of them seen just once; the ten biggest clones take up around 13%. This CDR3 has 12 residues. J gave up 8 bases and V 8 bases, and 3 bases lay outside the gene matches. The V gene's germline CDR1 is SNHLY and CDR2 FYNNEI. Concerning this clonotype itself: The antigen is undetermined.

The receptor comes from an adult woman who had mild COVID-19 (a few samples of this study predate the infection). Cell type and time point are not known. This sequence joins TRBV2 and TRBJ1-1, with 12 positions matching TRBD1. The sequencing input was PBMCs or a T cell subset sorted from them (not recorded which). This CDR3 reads CASGTGGGEAFF. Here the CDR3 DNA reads TGTGCCAGCGGGACAGGGGGCGGGGAAGCTTTCTTT. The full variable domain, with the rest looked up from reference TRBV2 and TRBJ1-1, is EPEVTQTPSHQVTQMGQEVILRCVPISNHLYFYWYRQILGQKVEFLVSFYNNEISEKSEIFDDQFSVERPDGSNFTLKIRSTKLEDSAMYFCASGTGGGEAFFGQGTRLTVV.